These T cell receptor beta chains were read from a single sample in a study of blood T cells in healthy people across ages. One entry per CDR3 protein, called by TCRdb with MiXCR from the 5' RACE reads. The sample contains 700,000 or so distinct CDR3 sequences, 40% to 50% of which appear only once. The material sequenced was blood. The receptor set was obtained from a man older than 75 in good health. Both conserved end residues are part of each CDR3. D genes are given only for firm matches. Expanded clones are given a class, and other clones once, few, many or no size at all.

DNA,CDR3,D,J,V,size
TGTGCCAGCAGCCCCCTCGGCGGGCGGGTCGGTTATAATGAGCAGTTCTTC,CASSPLGGRVGYNEQFF,.,TRBJ2-1,TRBV7-3,few
TGTGCCAGCAGTCATGATGCGCTGGGGGGGCGGGCAGCTTTCTTT,CASSHDALGGRAAFF,.,TRBJ1-1,TRBV25-1,.
TGCGCCAGCAGCTTGGAGGTAGCAGGGGTCGGAGGGGAGCTGTTTTTT,CASSLEVAGVGGELFF,.,TRBJ2-2,TRBV5-1,many
TGTGCCAGCAGCACAGGAGAGACCCAGTGCTTC,CASSTGETQCF,.,TRBJ2-7,TRBV7-2,.
TGCAGTGCTAGATCGGGACAGGGGGCGAAGACCCAGTACTTC,CSARSGQGAKTQYF,TRBD1,TRBJ2-5,TRBV20-1,.
TGTGTCAGCAGGGGAGACAACAGGGGCTATGGCTACACCTTC,CVSRGDNRGYGYTF,TRBD1,TRBJ1-2,TRBV25-1,.
TGTGCCAGCAGTTACCCCGGGAAGGAGCGGGAGTTTGAGCAGTTCTTC,CASSYPGKEREFEQFF,TRBD2,TRBJ2-1,TRBV6-7,once
TGTGCCAGCAGCCCCCAGCGGGGGCGCACCCGTCGGGATACGCAGTATTTT,CASSPQRGRTRRDTQYF,TRBD2,TRBJ2-3,TRBV27,.
TGTGCCAGCAGCTTCGAAGTGCGGGGGGGCAATGAGCAGTTCTTC,CASSFEVRGGNEQFF,TRBD2,TRBJ2-1,TRBV7-2,few
TGCGCCAGCAGCCGCGCGACTAGCGGGAATGAGCAGTTCTTC,CASSRATSGNEQFF,TRBD2,TRBJ2-1,TRBV5-1,.
TGCGCCAGCAGCCCGCCCATGGGGCTACCTACAAATGAGCAGTTCTTC,CASSPPMGLPTNEQFF,.,TRBJ2-1,TRBV5-1,.
TGTGCCAGTAGTATTCACAGGAGTAACTATGGCTACACCTTC,CASSIHRSNYGYTF,.,TRBJ1-2,TRBV19,.
TGTGCCAGCAGCGTAGCCCCTTTAGGGGGCGCTGGGGCCAACGTCCTGACTTTC,CASSVAPLGGAGANVLTF,TRBD1,TRBJ2-6,TRBV9,.
TGCAGTGCTAGAGACGCGACTAGCACAGATACGCAGTATTTT,CSARDATSTDTQYF,.,TRBJ2-3,TRBV20-1,.
TGCAGTGCGGGGGGGGACAGGAGGAATGAAGAGACCCAGTTCTTC,CSAGGDRRNEETQFF,.,TRBJ2-1,TRBV20-1,.
TGCAGTGCTAGAGAAAGCGGGAGGGTGGATACGCAGTATTTT,CSARESGRVDTQYF,TRBD2,TRBJ2-3,TRBV20-1,few
TGTGCCAGTAGCTTAAGCGGGGTGTGGGATGAGCAGTTCTTC,CASSLSGVWDEQFF,TRBD2,TRBJ2-1,TRBV11-3,.
TGCAGTGCTAGACCCCTCCGGGACAGGGCCTACAATGAGCAGTACTTC,CSARPLRDRAYNEQYF,TRBD1,TRBJ2-7,TRBV20-1,.
TGTGCCAGCAGTTCGTTCTACCCAGGGGGCCTAGACTCCTACGAGCAGTACTTC,CASSSFYPGGLDSYEQYF,TRBD1,TRBJ2-7,TRBV6-5,few
TGTGCCAGCAGCTTAGGGGGGACTAGCGGGATCAATGAGCAGTTCTTC,CASSLGGTSGINEQFF,TRBD2,TRBJ2-1,TRBV7-3,.
TGTGCCAGCAGCCAAGTGACAGGGGTAGGCACTGAAGCTTTCTTT,CASSQVTGVGTEAFF,TRBD1,TRBJ1-1,TRBV4-2,.
TGCGCCAGCAGCCGACATCACAGGGGATCCCAAGAGACCCAGTACTTC,CASSRHHRGSQETQYF,TRBD1,TRBJ2-5,TRBV4-1,.
TGCAGCGTAACCTTGACGGGAATAGCCAAAACCATTCAGTACTTC,CSVTLTGIAKTIQYF,.,TRBJ2-4,TRBV29-1,once
TGCGCCAGCAGCCAAAACATAAGACAGGGGCCAAACTATGGCTACACCTTC,CASSQNIRQGPNYGYTF,TRBD1,TRBJ1-2,TRBV4-1,many
TGTGCCAGCACCCAAGTGGCCTCGAACACTGAAGCTTTCTTT,CASTQVASNTEAFF,.,TRBJ1-1,TRBV7-2,.
TGTGCCAGCAGTTATTCCACGGGCGGGTCCGACGAGCAGTACTTC,CASSYSTGGSDEQYF,.,TRBJ2-7,TRBV6-6,.
TGTGCCAGCAGTTACGGCTTTCTCCCCTACGAGCAGTACTTC,CASSYGFLPYEQYF,.,TRBJ2-7,TRBV6-5,.
TGCAGTGCTGAACCGGGACTGGGGAACAATGAGCAGTTCTTC,CSAEPGLGNNEQFF,.,TRBJ2-1,TRBV20-1,few
TGTGCCAGCAGCGTAGTGGGGGGGGCAGACTCCTACAATGAGCAGTTCTTC,CASSVVGGADSYNEQFF,.,TRBJ2-1,TRBV9,.